One and the same sample provided the 24 T cell receptor beta chains below, sequenced in a study of blood T cell repertoires in COVID-19. Assay: immunoSEQ multiplex PCR; the TCRdb copy retains only in-frame clones and omits some. This sample has approximately 350,000 clones; around nine tenths occur once, and the top ten carry roughly 7.1%. The sequencing input was peripheral blood. These receptors originate from a woman aged 55-70 years with COVID-19, enrolled during active disease.

The chain couples TRBV19 to TRBJ2-5, with 10 bases fitting TRBD2. Per the germline V gene, CDR1 is LNHDA and CDR2 is SQIVND (reference sequence). There are 16 residues in the CDR3. Trimming removed 1 base from V and 4 bases from J; junction bases left unmatched: 6. CDR3 nucleotides: TGTGCCAGTAGTATAGGCCAAGCGGGGGGGCTAGAGACCCAGTACTTC. Its protein is CASSIGQAGGLETQYF.

The chain has TRBV6-5 and TRBJ2-7, with 8 bases identical to TRBD1. Germline CDR1 and CDR2: MNHEY and SVGAGI. Losses at the gene ends were 7 bases for V and 2 bases for J; bases not matched to a gene: 7. The CDR3 is 14 amino acids. CDR3 residues: CASNPGTGPYEQYF. CDR3 coding DNA: TGTGCCAGCAATCCCGGGACAGGCCCCTACGAGCAGTACTTC.

V and J are TRBV5-1 and TRBJ2-1, with TRBD2 identical over 10 bases. Trimming took 6 bases from V and 5 from J; bases not matched to a gene: 5. Germline-derived CDR1 and CDR2 are SGHRS and YFSETQ. The CDR3 is 14 residues long. CDR3 sequence: CASNKRGGDNEQFF. DNA for the CDR3: TGCGCCAGCAATAAGCGGGGGGGCGACAATGAGCAGTTCTTC. The whole variable domain, filled in from reference TRBV5-1 and TRBJ2-1, reads KAGVTQTPRYLIKTRGQQVTLSCSPISGHRSVSWYQQTPGQGLQFLFEYFSETQRNKGNFPGRFSGRQFSNSRSEMNVSTLELGDSALYLCASNKRGGDNEQFFGPGTRLTVL.

This rearrangement joins TRBV5-8 to TRBJ1-3; TRBD1 is a possible D gene (5 bases). This CDR3 has 15 amino acids. Germline V gene data show CDR1 as SGHTS and CDR2 as YDEGEE. Trimming left V 0 bases short and J 4 bases short, with 11 bases between. The CDR3 region has the DNA TGTGCCAGCAGCTTGGACTACAGGTCCGGAAACACCATATATTTT. The encoded protein is CASSLDYRSGNTIYF.

The genes are TRBV9 and TRBJ2-2, with D possibly being TRBD2 (6 bases). Trimming shortened V by 5 bases and J by 6 bases, and 11 bases separated the two germline ends. CDR3 size: 13 residues. CDR1 is SGDLS, CDR2 YYNGEE, per germline. The CDR3 bases are TGTGCCAGCAGACCTTCGGGGGCCGGGGAGCTGTTTTTT. It codes for CASRPSGAGELFF.

This chain uses TRBV5-1 with TRBJ2-3, with 12 bases identical to TRBD2. J lost 7 bases, V lost 4 bases, and 10 bases had no gene match. Germline CDR1 SGHRS, CDR2 YFSETQ. The CDR3 is made up of 16 amino acids. CDR3 nucleotides: TGCGCCAGCAGCCCCGGGACTAGCGGGTGGGGAAATACGCAGTATTTT. Translation: CASSPGTSGWGNTQYF.

In DNA form, the CDR3 reads TGTGCCAGCAGCAAAACAGGGGGCCCGTACAATGAGCAGTTCTTC. Its protein product is CASSKTGGPYNEQFF. V usage is TRBV6-5 and J usage is TRBJ2-1; 9 nucleotides align to TRBD1. The V and J ends lost 6 bases and 4 bases, in that order; junction bases with no gene match: 7. This CDR3 has 15 residues. The germline CDR1 and CDR2 sequences are MNHEY and SVGAGI.

This sequence joins TRBV6-5 and TRBJ1-5, with D unresolved. CDR1 is MNHEY and CDR2 is SVGAGI in the germline V gene. V was trimmed by 8 bases and J by 3 bases, leaving 14 bases between them. This CDR3 region has 14 residues. The CDR3 is CASSPVPSNQPQHF. In DNA form, the CDR3 reads TGTGCCAGCTCTCCGGTGCCCTCCAATCAGCCCCAGCATTTT.

The V gene is TRBV7-3, the J gene TRBJ2-2, with TRBD1 matching over 10 bases. The germline gives CDR1 SGHTA, CDR2 FQGTGA. The CDR3 has 15 amino acids. The V and J ends lost 0 bases and 7 bases, in that order; junction bases with no gene match: 2. The CDR3 reads CASSLTGQGVGELFF. In nucleotides, the CDR3 is TGTGCCAGCAGCTTAACCGGACAGGGGGTCGGGGAGCTGTTTTTT.

The gene calls are TRBV5-4 and TRBJ2-4; D might be TRBD2 (6 bases). Germline CDR1 is SGHNT and CDR2 is YYREEE (reference sequence). The CDR3 is made up of 11 amino acids. Trimming stripped 2 bases from V and 9 bases from J, with 6 bases between. In nucleotides, the CDR3 is TGTGCCAGCAGCTTCGGGGGCATTCAGTACTTC. Its translation: CASSFGGIQYF.

The rearrangement uses TRBV13 and TRBJ2-1; 11 bases agree with TRBD2. CDR3 length: 15 amino acids. The germline CDR1 and CDR2 sequences are PRHDT and FYEKMQ (reference sequence). The V segment lost 5 bases and the J segment 7 bases; nucleotides outside the gene matches: 7. The CDR3 region has the DNA TGTGCCAGCAGCCCCAGACTAGCGGGGTTAAATGAGCAGTTCTTC. This translates into CASSPRLAGLNEQFF.

In its sample, this clone was seen once. The chain links TRBV7-3 to TRBJ2-7; 7 positions agree with TRBD2. Losses at the gene ends were 1 base for V and 2 bases for J; bases not matched to a gene: 2. CDR1 is SGHTA, CDR2 FQGTGA, per germline. CDR3 length equals 14 residues. CDR3 bases: TGTGCCAGCAGCTTAATTGCGGGAGCCTACGAGCAGTACTTC. Its translation is CASSLIAGAYEQYF.

V is TRBV5-6 and J is TRBJ1-2; D gene unclear. Germline CDR1 and CDR2: SGHDT and YYEEEE. This CDR3 contains 12 residues. Trimming pared 2 bases from V and 7 bases from J, leaving 9 bases between. The DNA of the CDR3 is TGTGCCAGCAGCTTCTCGAGTTTTGGCTACACCTTC. It yields the protein CASSFSSFGYTF.

The V call is TRBV18, the J call TRBJ2-7, with D perhaps matching TRBD1 (6 bases). Germline V CDR1 and CDR2: KGHSH, LQKENI. CDR3 size: 13 residues. Trimming shortened V by 2 bases and J by 3 bases, and 8 bases separated the two germline ends. CDR3 loop: CASSPTGNYEQYF. CDR3 DNA sequence: TGTGCCAGCTCACCAACAGGGAACTACGAGCAGTACTTC.

The V gene is TRBV4-2, the J gene TRBJ2-3; 8 bases align to TRBD2. CDR3 length: 15 amino acids. V lost 4 bases and J lost 2; bases outside the gene matches: 5. Germline assignment: CDR1 LGHNA and CDR2 YNFKEQ. In DNA, the CDR3 is TGTGCCAGCAGCCGAGCTAGCGGGCCCACAGATACGCAGTATTTT. It is translated as CASSRASGPTDTQYF.

The chain joins TRBV7-9 to TRBJ2-7, with 7 bases aligning to TRBD1. The CDR3 is 13 amino acids. Germline-derived CDR1 and CDR2 are SEHNR and FQNEAQ (reference sequence). V lost 11 bases and J lost 3; bases outside the gene matches: 10. CDR3 region: CAYLEWDSYEQYF. The CDR3 coding sequence is TGTGCCTATCTGGAATGGGACAGCTACGAGCAGTACTTC.

V usage is TRBV6-2 or TRBV6-3 and J usage is TRBJ2-4; tentatively, D is TRBD1 (5 bases). V lost 4 bases, J lost 7 bases, and 20 bases lay in between. In germline, CDR1 is MNHEY, CDR2 SVGEGT. The CDR3 length is 16 residues. The CDR3 here is CASSLRGQGSGNIQYF. The CDR3, as DNA: TGTGCCAGCAGTTTAAGGGGCCAGGGAAGTGGGAACATTCAGTACTTC.

The V call is TRBV7-2, the J call TRBJ2-3, with D possibly TRBD2 on 7 matching bases. The CDR3 sequence is 15 residues long. V was trimmed by 7 bases and J by 4 bases, leaving 18 bases between them. The germline V gene encodes CDR1 SGHTA and CDR2 FQGNSA. The CDR3 region has the DNA TGTGCCAGCACCCTGATGGGGGGGGCATCAGATACGCAGTATTTT. It codes for CASTLMGGASDTQYF.

The chain links TRBV5-4 to TRBJ2-1, with 12 bases that match TRBD2. CDR1 is SGHNT and CDR2 is YYREEE in the germline V gene (reference sequence). The CDR3 loop spans 16 amino acids. V trimming: 6 bases; J trimming: 3 bases; junction bases outside the gene matches: 7. CDR3 amino acids: CASTLAGGGGYNEQFF. The CDR3 coding sequence is TGTGCCAGCACACTAGCGGGGGGAGGGGGCTACAATGAGCAGTTCTTC.

V and J are TRBV11-2 and TRBJ2-7, with D perhaps matching TRBD1 (5 bases). CDR1 is SGHAT and CDR2 is FQNNGV in the germline V gene. The CDR3 length is 15 residues. The V and J ends lost 3 bases and 4 bases respectively, with 16 bases between them. The CDR3, as DNA: TGTGCCAGCAGCTTGGGGCTCGGTAGTTGGTACGAGCAGTACTTC. It specifies CASSLGLGSWYEQYF.

The chain has TRBV7-9 and TRBJ1-4; D uncertain. This CDR3 has 16 residues. Trimming removed 3 bases at V and 4 bases at J, with 15 bases between. Looked up from germline, CDR1 is SEHNR and CDR2 is FQNEAQ (reference sequence). CDR3 sequence: CASSLGSGGDNEKLFF. In DNA form, the CDR3 reads TGTGCCAGCAGCTTGGGCAGCGGCGGGGATAATGAAAAACTGTTTTTT. Looking up the rest from reference TRBV7-9 and TRBJ1-4 gives the full variable domain: DTGVSQNPRHKITKRGQNVTFRCDPISEHNRLYWYRQTLGQGPEFLTYFQNEAQLEKSRLLSDRFSAERPKGSFSTLEIQRTEQGDSAMYLCASSLGSGGDNEKLFFGSGTQLSVL.

This clone is a singleton in its sample. The J gene is TRBJ1-2, the V gene TRBV2, with D maybe TRBD1 (5 bases). CDR1 and CDR2 (germline): SNHLY, FYNNEI. Trimming removed 3 bases from V and 2 bases from J, with 13 bases in between. CDR3 length: 15 residues. The CDR3: CASSEIGGPNYGYTF. CDR3 nucleotide sequence: TGTGCCAGCAGTGAGATCGGGGGACCAAACTATGGCTACACCTTC.

The chain has TRBV5-1 and TRBJ2-7; 7 bases fit TRBD2. The germline V gene encodes CDR1 SGHRS and CDR2 YFSETQ. This CDR3 has 14 amino acids. V lost 0 bases, J lost 6 bases, and 6 bases stayed unmatched. This CDR3 is CASSLELALSEQYF. The DNA for the CDR3 is TGCGCCAGCAGCTTGGAACTAGCGTTATCCGAGCAGTACTTC. Complete variable domain (other parts from reference TRBV5-1 and TRBJ2-7): KAGVTQTPRYLIKTRGQQVTLSCSPISGHRSVSWYQQTPGQGLQFLFEYFSETQRNKGNFPGRFSGRQFSNSRSEMNVSTLELGDSALYLCASSLELALSEQYFGPGTRLTVT.

This chain joins TRBV15 and TRBJ2-3; 8 bases align to TRBD1. Germline V gene lookup returns CDR1 LNHNV and CDR2 YYDKDF (reference sequence). The CDR3 runs to 16 residues. The junction had 6 bases not matched to a gene; V was cut back by 2 bases and J by 2 bases. CDR3 DNA sequence: TGTGCCACCAGCAGACAGGGGGCATTAAACACAGATACGCAGTATTTT. Encoded protein: CATSRQGALNTDTQYF.